This entry describes one T cell receptor (beta chain). What it binds is not known. The repertoire was sequenced with immunoSEQ multiplex PCR; TCRdb's copy has only in-frame clones and lacks some. The table records more than 80,000 clones, about 83% of them present only once. This sample was included in a study of radiotherapy plus CTLA-4 blockade in lung cancer. Background on the study: Among patients, about 20% showed objective responses, and 30% to 40% had disease control. Overall study findings and caveats: After treatment with radiotherapy plus ipilimumab, TCR clones that came from the tumor expanded in blood.

The length of the CDR3 is 15 residues. The V end lost 4 bases, the J end lost 0 bases, and 9 bases lay between the germline ends. The V gene's germline CDR1 is LGHNA and CDR2 YNFKEQ. Those patients who had chemo-refractory metastatic non-small-cell lung cancer were given focal radiation along with CTLA-4 blockade through ipilimumab. The sequence was collected from a human donor with non-small cell lung cancer that progressed on radiotherapy plus ipilimumab. Some clones in this sample may be carry-over from other donors' samples. The rearrangement joins TRBV4-2 to TRBJ2-2; D is ambiguous. The sample consisted of peripheral blood, taken from a patient treated with radiotherapy plus ipilimumab. The CDR3 loop reads CASSPFDTNTGELFF. In DNA form, the CDR3 reads TGTGCCAGCAGCCCATTCGATACGAACACCGGGGAGCTGTTTTTT.